A selection of T cell receptor beta chains follows, all from one sample in a study of cytomegalovirus exposure and HLA in healthy donors. TCRdb keeps only in-frame clones here, not all; method: immunoSEQ multiplex PCR. The data hold 150,000 or so clones, with 60% to 80% observed a single time. Sequenced sample: PBMCs. These receptors originate from a man in his fifties in good health and CMV-seropositive. The conserved cysteine and the conserved F or W are not part of the CDR3 here. The D gene is left open where the match is weak.

>TRBV5-5|TRBJ2-5|-
ASSHGVFQETQY
>TRBV5-1|TRBJ2-6|TRBD2
ASSLGLAGASGANVLT
>TRBV29-1|TRBJ2-3|-
SVVGGQGVTDTQY
>TRBV6-1|TRBJ2-3|TRBD2
ASSEGTSGGYTDTQY
>TRBV28|TRBJ1-3|-
ASSSPPGTIY
>TRBV5-1|TRBJ2-7|TRBD1
ASRDRDRVYEQY
>TRBV6-6|TRBJ2-3|TRBD2
ASSPLAGNLDTQY
>TRBV4-1|TRBJ1-6|-
ASSQGLSLGNSPLH
>TRBV29-1|TRBJ1-1|-
SVESSVNTEAF
>TRBV5-1|TRBJ1-2|TRBD1
ASSSGTGSYGYT
>TRBV2|TRBJ2-2|-
ASSALYTGELF
>TRBV29-1|TRBJ1-1|-
SAGGGLNTEAF
>TRBV7-9|TRBJ1-1|-
ASSLEGNIGTEAF
>TRBV6-6|TRBJ1-2|-
ASSVGQQNYGYT
>TRBV5-5|TRBJ2-7|-
ASSEYSLEQY
>TRBV5-1|TRBJ1-1|-
ASSPYMNTEAF
>TRBV15|TRBJ2-6|TRBD1
ATSSTGGSGANVLT
>TRBV4-2|TRBJ2-1|TRBD2
ASSQASGGLGNEQF
>TRBV5-8|TRBJ1-2|-
ASSRRRIHGYT
>TRBV18|TRBJ1-5|-
ASSPGQGNRNQPQH
>TRBV9|TRBJ2-7|-
ASSVGGPDHEQY
>TRBV6-1|TRBJ1-2|TRBD1
ASSRTGGGSGYT
>TRBV6-6|TRBJ2-1|-
ASRISGNEQF
>TRBV6-6|TRBJ1-4|-
ASSFGVNEKLF
>TRBV15|TRBJ1-1|-
ATSRSGEYMNTEAF
>TRBV15|TRBJ2-4|TRBD2
ATSRDRGGVNIQY
>TRBV4-1|TRBJ2-7|-
ASSQKGGLEQY
>TRBV5-1|TRBJ2-5|TRBD2
ASSLVAGGTETQY
>TRBV6-1|TRBJ1-2|-
ASRSGQANYGYT
>TRBV7-2|TRBJ1-1|-
ASSYSQNTEAF
>TRBV5-4|TRBJ2-1|TRBD2
ASSLGTSGGYNEQF
>TRBV7-2|TRBJ2-7|-
ASSLAPGTRY
>TRBV28|TRBJ1-5|TRBD1
ASSLAGGRSQPQH
>TRBV7-8|TRBJ1-6|TRBD1
ASSLNTGQVY
>TRBV6-5|TRBJ2-3|-
ASSDSGGATDTQY
>TRBV11-2|TRBJ1-4|-
ASSLTPVTNEKLF
>TRBV28|TRBJ2-2|TRBD2
ASSLLKGLAGVLTGELF